The 2 T cell receptor beta chains below were found in one sample sequenced in a study of blood T cell repertoires in COVID-19. The protocol was immunoSEQ multiplex PCR, while the TCRdb copy is restricted to in-frame clones and leaves out a portion. The sample carries some 330,000 clones, more than 75% recorded once. Sequenced material: PBMCs or T cells enriched from blood (not recorded which). The receptors shown here come from a man aged 35 to 55 in a cohort exposed to, infected with or recovered from COVID-19 (not recorded which).

CDR3 in amino acids: CASSTMTRLARHRELFF. The CDR3 coding sequence is TGTGCCAGCAGCACGATGACCCGCCTAGCGAGGCACCGGGAGCTGTTTTTT. The chain joins TRBV7-2 to TRBJ2-2; TRBD2 is a possible D gene (6 bases). Trimming took 5 bases from V and 9 from J, leaving 25 bases between them. This CDR3 is 17 amino acids long. Per the germline V gene, CDR1 is SGHTA and CDR2 is FQGNSA.

The chain links TRBV4-1 to TRBJ2-5; no firm D call. The germline V and J ends were trimmed by 1 base and 7 bases, with 16 bases remaining between them. The CDR3 covers 15 residues. Germline CDR1 and CDR2: MGHRA and YSYEKL. This chain's CDR3 is CASSQVGSLPGTQYF. In nucleotides, the CDR3 is TGCGCCAGCAGCCAAGTCGGCAGCCTGCCGGGGACCCAGTACTTC.